This T cell receptor beta chain was captured by sequencing in a study of molecular identifiers for immune sequencing clone quantification. At the level of the study: In replicates, RNA taken from roughly 20,000 or 100,000 naive CD8 cells was divided five ways, and four portions underwent sequencing.

Libraries of naive CD8 T cells were made from roughly 20,000 to 1,000,000 sorted cells. They used 10%, 30% or 50% RNA. This clonotype has at least ten counts. Its target is unknown. V gave up 1 base and J gave up 0 bases; unmatched junction bases: 13. The CDR3 is 19 residues long. Germline-derived CDR1 and CDR2 are LGHNA and YSLEER. The bulk TCR libraries were made with methods described before and with listed TCR primers. TCRdb reanalysed the PCR reads using MiXCR and keeps one entry per CDR3 protein. The table lists approximately 35,000 distinct CDR3 sequences, approximately 19% of them singletons. Findings and limits, study-wide: Detecting spiked Jurkat TCR RNA from one cell among about a million naive cells was reportedly possible.

This TCR was sampled from a human donor in good health. Some libraries in this study had Jurkat cell RNA spiked in. J is TRBJ2-3 and V is TRBV4-3; 7 nucleotides match TRBD2. The sequenced sample consisted of naive CD8+ T cells from blood, with Jurkat cell RNA spiked in. Described subset: FACS-sorted CD8+CD4-CCR7+CD45RA+ naive T cells. The CDR3 DNA follows: TGCGCCAGCAGCCAAGTCCCCGCTTCAGCGGGGTCTAGCACAGATACGCAGTATTTT. Protein sequence: CASSQVPASAGSSTDTQYF.